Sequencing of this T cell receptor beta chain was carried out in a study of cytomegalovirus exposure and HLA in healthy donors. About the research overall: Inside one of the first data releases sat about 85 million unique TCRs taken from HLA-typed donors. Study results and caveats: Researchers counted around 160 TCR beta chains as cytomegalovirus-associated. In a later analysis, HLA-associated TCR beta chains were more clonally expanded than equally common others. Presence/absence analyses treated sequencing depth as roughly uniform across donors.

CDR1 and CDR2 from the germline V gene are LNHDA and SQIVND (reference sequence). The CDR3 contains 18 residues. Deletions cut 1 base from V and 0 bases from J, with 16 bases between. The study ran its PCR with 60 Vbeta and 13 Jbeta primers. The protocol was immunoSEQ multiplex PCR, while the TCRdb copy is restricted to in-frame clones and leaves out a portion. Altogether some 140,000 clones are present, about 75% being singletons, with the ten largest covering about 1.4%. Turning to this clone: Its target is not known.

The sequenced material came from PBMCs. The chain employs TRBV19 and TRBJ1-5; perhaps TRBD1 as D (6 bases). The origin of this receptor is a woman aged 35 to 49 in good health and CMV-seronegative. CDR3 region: CASSIAKQGTFSNQPQHF. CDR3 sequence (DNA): TGTGCCAGTAGTATAGCAAAACAGGGAACTTTTAGCAATCAGCCCCAGCATTTT.